This T cell receptor (beta chain) was obtained from a study of cytomegalovirus exposure and HLA in healthy donors. Overall study findings and caveats: What was likely a sequencing artifact was a cluster of highly shared sequence variants. For most TCR beta V segments, an earlier analysis put the productive rate at about 90% or about 30% of the time. When analyzed later, the rates of TCR association showed variation by HLA locus, with DRB1 the most and HLA-C the fewest.

With 5 bases clipped from V and 4 bases from J, the junction kept 7 bases outside the gene matches. CDR1 and CDR2 from the germline V gene are LNHNV and YYDKDF (reference sequence). The CDR3 is made up of 15 amino acids. In the case of this clone: As yet, its antigen is unknown.

A multiplex PCR was run with 60 Vbeta primers and 13 Jbeta primers. This table comes from immunoSEQ multiplex PCR, and its TCRdb copy is limited to in-frame clones, with some not included. This sample has about 120,000 clones, with around 75% found just once. The sequenced sample consisted of PBMCs. The genes are TRBV15 and TRBJ2-2, with 7 bases aligning to TRBD1. This clonotype was obtained from a woman in her fifties or sixties in good health and CMV-seropositive. This CDR3 is CATSGRTGSTGELFF. CDR3 in DNA: TGTGCCACCAGCGGCCGGACAGGAAGCACCGGGGAGCTGTTTTTT.